The subject of this entry is one T cell receptor (beta chain). This clone's antigen is unknown. Base-call qualities are not available, and no considerably larger clone is one nucleotide away. The data originate from a study of control samples from healthy donors and cancer patients (dated by TCRdb to 2018 to 2020). The CDR3 goes from the cysteine to the phenylalanine over 13 residues. Only CDR3 DNA is held: 39 bases, read in frame from base 1. V drops 4 bases and J drops 0 bases, leaving 6 bases in between. As encoded in the germline V gene, CDR1 is MRHNA while CDR2 is SNTAGT. The library was obtained by the immunoSEQ multiplex PCR assay. TCRdb holds this immuneACCESS table with in-frame rearrangements only. Some clones are missing; in checked studies, unresolved V genes explain under half, and the rest has no known cause. The sample includes some 140,000 clones, with around 96% observed a single time. The ten largest clones take up 5.7% of the sample.

The receptor was derived from a middle-aged man in good health. The rearranged segments are TRBV6-4 and TRBJ1-1, with the D gene not clear enough to name. Sequenced input: blood. The CDR3: CASSADMNTEAFF. The DNA reads TGTGCCAGCAGTGCCGACATGAACACTGAAGCTTTCTTT.